Listed here are 28 T cell receptor beta chains from one sample, sequenced in a study of blood T cell repertoires in COVID-19. Produced via immunoSEQ multiplex PCR; TCRdb's table is partial and in-frame only. The sample lists under 200,000 clones, around 82% seen once, with roughly a fifth in the top ten. The sequenced material came from peripheral blood. The receptor source for this set is a woman between 70 and 85 years old who had recovered from COVID-19.

The J gene is TRBJ1-2, the V gene TRBV15; possibly TRBD1 for D (6 bases). V lost 6 bases and J 3 bases, leaving 14 bases between the germline ends. The CDR3 is 14 residues long. The germline V gene has CDR1 LNHNV and CDR2 YYDKDF (reference sequence). This CDR3 reads CATSLARGDYGYTF. For the CDR3, the DNA is TGTGCCACCAGTCTGGCCAGGGGAGACTATGGCTACACCTTC.

CDR3 DNA: TGTGCCATCAGTGGCCCGGCGGGGGGAGCGGGAGGGTTCGGTGATACGCAGTATTTT. As protein: CAISGPAGGAGGFGDTQYF. The chain carries TRBV10-3 and TRBJ2-3; 10 nucleotides agree with TRBD2. The CDR3 extends over 19 amino acids. CDR1 is ENHRY and CDR2 is SYGVKD in the germline V gene. Trimming removed 4 bases from V and 6 bases from J; junction bases left unmatched: 19.

CDR3 in amino acids: CASSQHGPTNEKLFF. For the CDR3, the DNA is TGCGCCAGCAGCCAACATGGCCCAACTAATGAAAAACTGTTTTTT. V usage is TRBV4-3 and J usage is TRBJ1-4; D unclear. In germline, CDR1 is LGHNA, CDR2 YSLEER. The germline V and J ends were trimmed by 2 bases and 0 bases, with 7 bases remaining between them. CDR3 length: 15 residues.

This chain connects TRBV6-5 to TRBJ2-7, with 8 bases that match TRBD1. J was trimmed by 5 bases and V by 7 bases; bases with no gene match: 10. In germline, CDR1 is MNHEY, CDR2 SVGAGI. The CDR3 is 14 amino acids. The CDR3 loop is CASITPGQVNEQYF. CDR3 DNA: TGTGCCAGCATCACTCCGGGACAGGTTAACGAGCAGTACTTC.

The chain uses TRBV19 and TRBJ2-3; TRBD2 matches 8 bases. Per germline, CDR1 LNHDA and CDR2 SQIVND (reference sequence). Trimming cost V 3 bases and J 3 bases; bases outside gene matches: 8. This CDR3 has 16 amino acids. The CDR3, as DNA: TGTGCCAGTAGTATCAGGAGCGGGAGCCAGACAGATACGCAGTATTTT. Amino acid sequence: CASSIRSGSQTDTQYF. Combining the CDR3 with reference TRBV19 and TRBJ2-3 gives the whole variable domain DGGITQSPKYLFRKEGQNVTLSCEQNLNHDAMYWYRQDPGQGLRLIYYSQIVNDFQKGDIAEGYSVSREKKESFPLTVTSAQKNPTAFYLCASSIRSGSQTDTQYFGPGTRLTVL.

This clone was detected only once. The chain recombines TRBV15 with TRBJ1-2; 8 bases map to TRBD1. Germline V gene data show CDR1 as LNHNV and CDR2 as YYDKDF (reference sequence). Trimming took 5 bases from V and 6 from J; bases not matched to a gene: 8. CDR3 size: 14 residues. The CDR3 DNA reads as TGTGCCACCAGCCCCCTGGACAGGGCAGATGGCTACACCTTC. Its protein product is CATSPLDRADGYTF. The whole variable domain, remainder taken from reference TRBV15 and TRBJ1-2, is DAMVIQNPRYQVTQFGKPVTLSCSQTLNHNVMYWYQQKSSQAPKLLFHYYDKDFNNEADTPDNFQSRRPNTSFCFLDIRSPGLGDTAMYLCATSPLDRADGYTFGSGTRLTVV.

The CDR3 DNA follows: TGTGCCAGCAGCTTAACGGGCGGGTACTACGAGCAGTACTTC. It translates to CASSLTGGYYEQYF. The chain is built from TRBV7-3 and TRBJ2-7; D might be TRBD2 (5 bases). CDR1 is SGHTA and CDR2 is FQGTGA in the germline V gene. The CDR3 consists of 14 residues. Trimming took 0 bases from V and 3 from J, leaving 9 bases between them.

The chain joins TRBV19 to TRBJ2-1; 11 nucleotides line up with TRBD2. CDR3 length: 15 amino acids. Germline lookup yields CDR1 LNHDA and CDR2 SQIVND (reference sequence). The trim removed 5 bases at V and 7 bases at J, leaving 7 bases unmatched. CDR3: CASSLLAGAGNEQFF. In nucleotides, the CDR3 is TGTGCCAGTAGTCTACTAGCGGGAGCGGGGAATGAGCAGTTCTTC.

This clone came up once. V gene TRBV28 combines with J gene TRBJ2-7; 7 positions match TRBD2. The J segment lost 6 bases and the V segment lost 7 bases, leaving 6 bases of the junction unmatched. Germline-derived CDR1 and CDR2 are MDHEN and SYDVKM. The CDR3 sequence is 12 residues long. The CDR3 DNA sequence: TGTGCCAGCACCGACCCGGGGGGCGAGCAGTACTTC. Protein: CASTDPGGEQYF.

Regarding this clone: With a much larger clone just one base away, this may be a read error. The rearrangement links TRBV7-2 to TRBJ1-5; D remains unclear. Trimming removed 0 bases at V and 5 bases at J, with 5 bases between. This CDR3 spans 13 amino acids. Looked up from germline, CDR1 is SGHTA and CDR2 is FQGNSA. The chain's CDR3 is CASSLARDQPQHF. The CDR3 bases are TGTGCCAGCAGCTTAGCTCGGGATCAGCCCCAGCATTTT.

This clone came up a few times. The CDR3 DNA follows: TGCAGTGCTGTCGGCAATCAGCCCCAGCATTTT. It encodes CSAVGNQPQHF. The V and J genes are TRBV20-1 and TRBJ1-5; D is ambiguous. Trimming pared 5 bases from V and 2 bases from J, leaving 4 bases between. Per germline, CDR1 DFQATT and CDR2 SNEGSKA (reference sequence). This CDR3 has 11 residues.

The chain joins TRBV5-1 to TRBJ2-2, with TRBD1 identical over 8 bases. CDR3 length: 15 residues. J lost 3 bases, V lost 4 bases, and 5 bases had no gene match. Germline CDR1 reads SGHRS; CDR2 reads YFSETQ. CDR3 bases: TGCGCCAGCAGCGCGGACAGGGCTTACACCGGGGAGCTGTTTTTT. This sequence encodes CASSADRAYTGELFF.

V and J are TRBV28 and TRBJ2-5, with 11 positions matching TRBD1. The CDR3 spans 15 residues. Unmatched junction bases numbered 8, after V lost 7 bases and J lost 4 bases. Germline assignment: CDR1 MDHEN and CDR2 SYDVKM. CDR3 bases: TGTGCCAGCACCCTGGGGGGGACAGGGGGAGAGACCCAGTACTTC. It codes for CASTLGGTGGETQYF. The full variable domain, in which reference TRBV28 and TRBJ2-5 provide the parts outside the CDR3, is DVKVTQSSRYLVKRTGEKVFLECVQDMDHENMFWYRQDPGLGLRLIYFSYDVKMKEKGDIPEGYSVSREKKERFSLILESASTNQTSMYLCASTLGGTGGETQYFGPGTRLLVL.

Written as DNA, the CDR3 is TGTGCCAGCGCTAACAGGGATGGGGCCAACGTCCTGACTTTC. Translation: CASANRDGANVLTF. V and J are TRBV7-8 and TRBJ2-6; TRBD1 might be the D (6 bases). Germline assignment: CDR1 SGHVS and CDR2 FQNEAQ. This CDR3 has 14 amino acids. V was shortened by 8 bases and J by 3 bases, with 11 bases between the two germline ends.

The chain joins TRBV9 to TRBJ2-7; a possible D gene is TRBD2 (5 bases). Looked up from germline, CDR1 is SGDLS and CDR2 is YYNGEE. The CDR3 contains 15 residues. V lost 0 bases and J lost 2, with 12 bases in between. In DNA form, the CDR3 reads TGTGCCAGCAGCGTAGCGCCGGGATCCCCCTACGAGCAGTACTTC. It codes for CASSVAPGSPYEQYF.

This clone was observed a handful of times. The rearrangement links TRBV20-1 to TRBJ1-1, with D perhaps matching TRBD1 (6 bases). The V and J ends lost 3 bases and 6 bases respectively, with 14 bases between them. Per the germline V gene, CDR1 is DFQATT and CDR2 is SNEGSKA (reference sequence). The length of the CDR3 is 13 residues. CDR3 sequence reads: CSASTAGEPEAFF. As DNA, the CDR3 is TGCAGTGCTAGTACGGCAGGGGAACCTGAAGCTTTCTTT.

In this sample, this clone turned up a few times. V gene TRBV9 combines with J gene TRBJ2-1; 7 bases agree with TRBD2. The CDR3 sequence is 15 residues long. After removal of 0 bases from V and 1 base from J, the junction contained 1 base not matched to a gene. Germline loops: CDR1 SGDLS, CDR2 YYNGEE. The DNA for the CDR3 is TGTGCCAGCAGCGTAGATAGCGGGTCCTACAATGAGCAGTTCTTC. Amino acids: CASSVDSGSYNEQFF.

The CDR3 region has the DNA TGTGCCAGCTCACCACAGCGGGGCCCAAACACCGGGGAGCTGTTTTTT. Encoded protein: CASSPQRGPNTGELFF. This chain links TRBV18 with TRBJ2-2; 7 bases map to TRBD2. The V gene's germline CDR1 is KGHSH and CDR2 LQKENI. The CDR3 contains 16 residues. J was trimmed by 2 bases and V by 1 base; bases with no gene match: 4.

The chain uses TRBV7-8 and TRBJ2-5, with D unresolved. The V end lost 1 base, the J end lost 5 bases, and 8 bases lay between the germline ends. Germline lookup yields CDR1 SGHVS and CDR2 FQNEAQ. This CDR3 contains 13 residues. CDR3 sequence: CASSLVARETQYF. The CDR3, as DNA: TGTGCCAGCAGCTTAGTTGCTAGGGAGACCCAGTACTTC.

The sample holds a few counts of this clone. J is TRBJ1-2 and V is TRBV5-4; tentative D call: TRBD1 (6 bases). V was pared by 3 bases and J by 2 bases, with 11 bases between. The germline gives CDR1 SGHNT, CDR2 YYREEE (reference sequence). CDR3 length: 14 residues. CDR3 loop: CASSSDSTNYGYTF. As DNA, the CDR3 is TGTGCCAGCAGCTCGGACAGCACCAACTATGGCTACACCTTC.

The chain has TRBV18 and TRBJ1-5, with 7 nucleotides matching TRBD1. V lost 4 bases and J lost 5; bases outside the gene matches: 5. The CDR3 is 14 residues long. CDR1 and CDR2 (germline): KGHSH, LQKENI. The CDR3 is CASSQGARHQPQHF. CDR3 DNA sequence: TGTGCCAGCTCACAGGGGGCTCGACATCAGCCCCAGCATTTT. The full variable domain, completed using reference TRBV18 and TRBJ1-5, is NAGVMQNPRHLVRRRGQEARLRCSPMKGHSHVYWYRQLPEEGLKFMVYLQKENIIDESGMPKERFSAEFPKEGPSILRIQQVVRGDSAAYFCASSQGARHQPQHFGDGTRLSIL.

The V gene is TRBV29-1, the J gene TRBJ2-7; 8 nucleotides match TRBD1. Looked up from germline, CDR1 is SQVTM and CDR2 is ANQGSEA. J gave up 5 bases and V 1 base, and 7 bases lay outside the gene matches. The CDR3 runs to 14 residues. Here the CDR3 reads CSVEGWAGGNEQYF. The CDR3 DNA reads TGCAGCGTTGAAGGGTGGGCAGGGGGCAACGAGCAGTACTTC.

The chain recombines TRBV6-5 with TRBJ2-6; 7 bases are a match to TRBD2. V gave up 2 bases and J gave up 4 bases; unmatched junction bases: 5. The length of the CDR3 is 16 residues. CDR1 is MNHEY and CDR2 is SVGAGI in the germline V gene. The CDR3 spells CASSYLSGWGANVLTF. CDR3 coding DNA: TGTGCCAGCAGTTACCTTAGCGGGTGGGGGGCCAACGTCCTGACTTTC.

The rearrangement joins TRBV20-1 to TRBJ2-3; D remains unclear. V dropped 3 bases and J dropped 6 bases, with 7 bases sitting between them. The CDR3 contains 11 residues. Germline CDR1 DFQATT, CDR2 SNEGSKA (reference sequence). This CDR3 reads CSASPRDTQYF. The CDR3 nucleotides are TGCAGTGCTAGCCCTCGGGATACGCAGTATTTT.

The count of this clone is one. The rearrangement joins TRBV10-3 to TRBJ2-7, with D perhaps matching TRBD1 (5 bases). CDR1 is ENHRY and CDR2 is SYGVKD in the germline V gene. V gave up 7 bases and J gave up 3 bases, with 16 bases separating them. This CDR3 is 14 amino acids long. The CDR3 reads CAITADKGDYEQYF. The CDR3 DNA sequence: TGTGCCATCACCGCGGACAAAGGGGACTACGAGCAGTACTTC.

The chain combines TRBV10-2 with TRBJ2-7; TRBD2 agrees at 12 bases. The CDR3 contains 14 residues. Germline loops: CDR1 WSHSY, CDR2 SAAADI. The ends lost 6 bases at V and 2 bases at J; junction bases unmatched: 2. This chain's CDR3 is CASRASGGAYEQYF. The DNA for the CDR3 is TGCGCCAGCAGGGCTAGCGGGGGGGCCTACGAGCAGTACTTC.

The gene calls are TRBV18 and TRBJ2-3, with D possibly being TRBD2 (6 bases). CDR3 length: 17 amino acids. V lost 4 bases and J 3 bases, leaving 20 bases between the germline ends. Germline CDR1 reads KGHSH; CDR2 reads LQKENI. CDR3 DNA sequence: TGTGCCAGCTCACGCTACCGGGCGGCAGGGAGGACAGATACGCAGTATTTT. It codes for CASSRYRAAGRTDTQYF.

The rearrangement uses TRBV5-1 and TRBJ1-2, with TRBD1 matching 9 bases. V was pared by 4 bases and J by 6 bases, with 7 bases of the junction left unmatched. Germline V gene lookup returns CDR1 SGHRS and CDR2 YFSETQ. The CDR3 runs 14 residues. This CDR3 is CASSPRQGVDGYTF. In DNA, the CDR3 is TGCGCCAGCAGCCCAAGACAGGGGGTCGATGGCTACACCTTC.